One sample yielded the 21 T cell receptor beta chains listed below, sequenced in a study of control samples from healthy donors and cancer patients. Measured with immunoSEQ multiplex PCR; TCRdb has only the in-frame clones, and not every one. This table has approximately 220,000 clones, roughly 94% appearing once. Sequenced input: blood. These receptors came from a man aged 50-59 years in good health.

This clone was counted once. The chain uses TRBV19 and TRBJ1-1, with D hard to call. The germline V gene has CDR1 LNHDA and CDR2 SQIVND (reference sequence). The CDR3 is made up of 14 amino acids. V lost 6 bases and J 0 bases, leaving 11 bases between the germline ends. The CDR3 sequence: CASSSGFLNTEAFF. CDR3 coding DNA: TGTGCCAGTAGCTCCGGGTTTCTGAACACTGAAGCTTTCTTT.

This clone was counted a few times. The chain uses TRBV27 and TRBJ2-7; D might be TRBD1 (6 bases). Trimming removed 5 bases from V and 7 bases from J, with 18 bases in between. Germline CDR1 reads MNHEY; CDR2 reads SMNVEV (reference sequence). The CDR3 covers 14 residues. DNA of the CDR3: TGTGCCAGCAGTCCACAGGGATTTGGGGGTGAGCAGTACTTC. Amino acid sequence: CASSPQGFGGEQYF.

This sequence joins TRBV19 and TRBJ1-5, with a possible D match to TRBD1 (6 bases). V dropped 5 bases and J dropped 5 bases, with 13 bases sitting between them. The CDR3 is 14 residues long. Per the germline V gene, CDR1 is LNHDA and CDR2 is SQIVND (reference sequence). The CDR3 loop reads CASSVQGDYQPQHF. Written as DNA, the CDR3 is TGTGCCAGTAGTGTACAGGGTGACTATCAGCCCCAGCATTTT.

The rearrangement joins TRBV30 to TRBJ1-4; 11 bases are shared with TRBD1. CDR3 size: 15 residues. V dropped 2 bases and J dropped 6; count of bases not matched to a gene: 5. Per germline, CDR1 GTSNPN and CDR2 SVGIG (reference sequence). The CDR3 protein is CAWSSDRGRYEKLFF. The CDR3 DNA is TGTGCCTGGAGTTCGGACAGGGGGCGGTATGAAAAACTGTTTTTT.

The V gene is TRBV10-1, the J gene TRBJ2-3; D is undetermined. This CDR3 has 13 amino acids. V was clipped by 1 base and J by 3 bases, with 5 bases between them. The germline V gene encodes CDR1 WNHNN and CDR2 SYGVQD (reference sequence). The DNA for the CDR3 is TGCGCCAGCAGTGAGTTTTGGACAGATACGCAGTATTTT. This sequence encodes CASSEFWTDTQYF.

The J gene is TRBJ2-7, the V gene TRBV5-4, with TRBD1 identical over 8 bases. The ends lost 4 bases at V and 2 bases at J; junction bases unmatched: 5. Germline V gene data show CDR1 as SGHNT and CDR2 as YYREEE (reference sequence). This CDR3 is built from 14 residues. The CDR3 here is CASSLDRGAYEQYF. CDR3 in DNA: TGTGCCAGCAGCCTAGACAGGGGAGCCTACGAGCAGTACTTC.

The genes are TRBV3-1 (or the pseudogene TRBV3-2) and TRBJ2-5; possible D gene TRBD2, 5 bases. CDR3 length: 15 residues. Trimming cost V 2 bases and J 2 bases, with 12 bases left between them. The V gene's germline CDR1 is LGHDT and CDR2 YNNKEL (reference sequence). This chain's CDR3 is CASSQNPRGQETQYF. In DNA form, the CDR3 reads TGTGCCAGCAGCCAAAACCCCCGGGGTCAAGAGACCCAGTACTTC.

This sequence joins TRBV27 and TRBJ2-6, with a possible D match to TRBD1 (7 bases). The CDR3 totals 19 residues. Trimming removed 5 bases at V and 0 bases at J, with 20 bases between. Germline CDR1 is MNHEY and CDR2 is SMNVEV (reference sequence). The CDR3 is CASSPLRAGGLSGANVLTF. CDR3 DNA: TGTGCCAGCAGTCCCCTCCGGGCAGGGGGGCTCTCTGGGGCCAACGTCCTGACTTTC. The whole variable domain, filled in from reference TRBV27 and TRBJ2-6, reads EAQVTQNPRYLITVTGKKLTVTCSQNMNHEYMSWYRQDPGLGLRQIYYSMNVEVTDKGDVPEGYKVSRKEKRNFPLILESPSPNQTSLYFCASSPLRAGGLSGANVLTFGAGSRLTVL.

The chain links TRBV2 to TRBJ1-1; D call uncertain. The CDR3 is 14 amino acids. Germline V gene sequence: CDR1 SNHLY, CDR2 FYNNEI. V gave up 3 bases and J gave up 1 base, with 9 bases separating them. The chain's CDR3 is CASSDRTGNTEAFF. CDR3 in DNA: TGTGCCAGCAGTGATCGGACGGGGAACACTGAAGCTTTCTTT.

The chain couples TRBV9 to TRBJ1-1; 7 positions match TRBD1. The germline CDR1 and CDR2 sequences are SGDLS and YYNGEE. The CDR3 extends over 16 amino acids. Germline trimming cut 3 bases from V and 5 bases from J; bases unmatched to any gene: 13. The chain's CDR3 is CASSAFTGVRGTEAFF. CDR3 nucleotide sequence: TGTGCCAGCAGCGCGTTTACAGGGGTGCGGGGGACTGAAGCTTTCTTT. Based on the CDR3 plus reference TRBV9 and TRBJ1-1, the full variable domain is DSGVTQTPKHLITATGQRVTLRCSPRSGDLSVYWYQQSLDQGLQFLIQYYNGEERAKGNILERFSAQQFPDLHSELNLSSLELGDSALYFCASSAFTGVRGTEAFFGQGTRLTVV.

V usage is TRBV27 and J usage is TRBJ1-5; a weak D match, TRBD1 (5 bases). Germline V lookup: CDR1 MNHEY, CDR2 SMNVEV (reference sequence). The V and J ends lost 2 bases and 2 bases respectively, with 10 bases between them. This CDR3 comprises 15 residues. CDR3: CASSLNGAGNQPQHF. CDR3 DNA: TGTGCCAGCAGTTTAAATGGGGCTGGCAATCAGCCCCAGCATTTT.

CDR3 in DNA: TGTGCCAGCAGTTCTCTCCAGGGGCCCGCCTTGGGCTACACCTTC. It specifies CASSSLQGPALGYTF. This chain joins TRBV28 and TRBJ1-2, with TRBD1 as a possible D gene (6 bases). V was clipped by 4 bases and J by 8 bases, with 20 bases between them. Germline V gives CDR1 MDHEN, CDR2 SYDVKM. The CDR3 spans 15 residues.

CDR3 region: CASSLIGGIEKLFF. The CDR3 region has the DNA TGTGCCAGCAGCTTAATAGGAGGAATTGAAAAACTGTTTTTT. The rearrangement links TRBV7-2 to TRBJ1-4; no clear D. This CDR3 has 14 residues. With 2 bases removed from V and 7 bases from J, the gap between germline ends came to 11 bases. The germline gives CDR1 SGHTA, CDR2 FQGNSA.

The V and J genes are TRBV18 and TRBJ1-1; maybe TRBD1 (5 bases). This CDR3 region has 13 residues. V shed 5 bases and J shed 8 bases, with 15 bases lying between them. CDR1 KGHSH and CDR2 LQKENI come from the germline V gene. The CDR3 region is CASSSLGRTEAFF. The CDR3 nucleotides are TGTGCCAGCTCATCTCTGGGGCGAACCGAAGCTTTCTTT.

The gene calls are TRBV27 and TRBJ1-1, with 8 bases that match TRBD1. Germline V lookup: CDR1 MNHEY, CDR2 SMNVEV (reference sequence). The CDR3 has 17 residues. V gave up 2 bases and J gave up 1 base; unmatched junction bases: 9. DNA of the CDR3: TGTGCCAGCAGTTTAGGAACAGGGGGAGTGGGGAACACTGAAGCTTTCTTT. Protein sequence: CASSLGTGGVGNTEAFF.

The gene calls are TRBV5-5 and TRBJ1-4; tentatively, D is TRBD1 (5 bases). Germline V lookup: CDR1 SGHKS, CDR2 YYEKEE (reference sequence). V lost 2 bases to trimming and J lost 4 bases, with 12 bases between them. The CDR3 is made up of 15 amino acids. The CDR3 is CASSFNTGINEKLFF. The CDR3 DNA reads as TGTGCCAGCAGCTTTAACACAGGCATTAATGAAAAACTGTTTTTT.

The V call is TRBV28, the J call TRBJ1-3; D uncertain. The CDR3 contains 13 residues. Per the germline V gene, CDR1 is MDHEN and CDR2 is SYDVKM. The V gene lost 3 bases and the J gene lost 3 bases, with 6 bases spanning the gap. CDR3 sequence: CASSLPRGNTIYF. The CDR3, as DNA: TGTGCCAGCAGTTTGCCCCGTGGAAACACCATATATTTT.

The rearrangement links TRBV28 to TRBJ1-2; 7 bases match TRBD1. The length of the CDR3 is 13 residues. Trimming cost V 8 bases and J 2 bases; bases outside gene matches: 5. In germline, CDR1 is MDHEN, CDR2 SYDVKM. The CDR3 reads CASATGNNYGYTF. DNA of the CDR3: TGTGCCAGCGCGACAGGGAACAACTATGGCTACACCTTC.

The rearrangement uses TRBV2 and TRBJ1-4, with 9 bases matching TRBD1. This CDR3 is 15 amino acids long. V shed 3 bases and J 7 bases; nucleotides not matched to a gene: 6. CDR1 is SNHLY and CDR2 is FYNNEI in the germline V gene. CDR3 DNA: TGTGCCAGCAGTGATGTAGGGACAGGGCCTGAAAAACTGTTTTTT. The encoded protein is CASSDVGTGPEKLFF.

J is TRBJ1-2 and V is TRBV3-1 (or the pseudogene TRBV3-2); weak D call: TRBD1 (5 bases). Germline lookup yields CDR1 LGHDT and CDR2 YNNKEL (reference sequence). There are 14 residues in the CDR3. V was pared by 0 bases and J by 7 bases, with 12 bases between. The CDR3 bases are TGTGCCAGCAGCCAAGATTCGGGGGGTATTGGCTACACCTTC. Translation: CASSQDSGGIGYTF.

V and J are TRBV5-4 and TRBJ1-2; the D gene is possibly TRBD1 (6 bases). The germline V and J ends were trimmed by 0 bases and 10 bases, with 7 bases remaining between them. Germline CDR1 and CDR2: SGHNT and YYREEE (reference sequence). CDR3 length: 11 amino acids. The CDR3 reads CASSLAGAYTF. The CDR3 coding sequence is TGTGCCAGCAGCTTGGCAGGGGCCTACACCTTC. The variable domain in full, with the rest retrieved from reference TRBV5-4 and TRBJ1-2, is ETGVTQSPTHLIKTRGQQVTLRCSSQSGHNTVSWYQQALGQGPQFIFQYYREEENGRGNFPPRFSGLQFPNYSSELNVNALELDDSALYLCASSLAGAYTFGSGTRLTVV.